Given below is one T cell receptor beta chain in context. Its specific antigen is unknown. No quality values exist for individual bases; no much larger clone is one base distant. A second Seattle source provided samples from volunteer blood donors who had recovered from COVID-19. Each collaborating institution followed its own protocols to collect whole blood in K2EDTA tubes. Collaborator samples were shipped for TCRbeta analysis as frozen whole blood, isolated PBMCs, or DNA extracted from either sample type. The sample originates from a study of blood T cell repertoires in COVID-19 (dated by TCRdb to the early 2020s). For the wider study: Samples covering the acute and convalescent phases of COVID-19 were provided by collaborators in the United States, Italy and Spain. The sample metadata nearly always contained a de-identified subject ID, COVID-19 status, age in years and sex. The samples were drawn from the first 160 participants of the ongoing ImmuneRACE study and from 950 to 1,500 subjects provided by 6 global collaborators. The dataset comprised deeply sampled blood TCRbeta repertoires from subjects exposed to, actively infected with, or recovered from COVID-19. The prospective study material was composed of cDNA or gDNA derived from T cells, B-cell-depleted T cells, or PBMCs. The repertoires were released in a freely available public database meant as a resource for research on the immune response to SARS-CoV-2. Where HLA class I and class II types were available, the types were taken from metadata supplied by the sample provider, not from assay-based typing. On the study overall, not on this receptor specifically: How much clinical and demographic metadata was included differed by source and by participant, and the metadata was provided uncurated.

The CDR3 numbers 14 residues from cysteine through phenylalanine. Only CDR3 DNA is held: 42 bases, read in frame from base 1. CDR1 SEHNR and CDR2 FQNEAQ are derived from the germline V gene (reference sequence). V was cut back by 3 bases and J by 0 bases, leaving a gap of 3 bases between them. TCRbeta CDR3 regions were amplified from genomic DNA by means of the immunoSEQ Assay, a bias-controlled multiplex PCR. Per the source publication's procedure: The number of nucleated cells in each sample was estimated from the amplification of reference gene primers within the assay. To quantify the absolute abundance of each unique TCRbeta CDR3 rearrangement, sequence reads were collapsed and filtered. Productive Simpson clonality was computed per sample as the square root of Simpson's diversity index over productive rearrangements. What TCRdb holds here is the immuneACCESS table cut down to in-frame rearrangements. Part of the clones is not present; checked against another copy, under half of the missing clones reflect an unresolved V gene, and the others are unexplained. V, J and clone size are those of that table, while D and trimming were read from the DNA. The sample table contains more than 300,000 clones; only one count was recorded for 80% to 90% of them. The ten largest clones take up roughly 6.7% of the sample.

This chain is built from TRBV7-9 and TRBJ2-6; no D gene call is confident. Material: peripheral blood. This sequence was found in a man aged 18 to 30 who had recovered from COVID-19. The CDR3 in this case is CASSFVSGANVLTF. The nucleotide sequence reads TGTGCCAGCAGCTTCGTCTCTGGGGCCAACGTCCTGACTTTC.